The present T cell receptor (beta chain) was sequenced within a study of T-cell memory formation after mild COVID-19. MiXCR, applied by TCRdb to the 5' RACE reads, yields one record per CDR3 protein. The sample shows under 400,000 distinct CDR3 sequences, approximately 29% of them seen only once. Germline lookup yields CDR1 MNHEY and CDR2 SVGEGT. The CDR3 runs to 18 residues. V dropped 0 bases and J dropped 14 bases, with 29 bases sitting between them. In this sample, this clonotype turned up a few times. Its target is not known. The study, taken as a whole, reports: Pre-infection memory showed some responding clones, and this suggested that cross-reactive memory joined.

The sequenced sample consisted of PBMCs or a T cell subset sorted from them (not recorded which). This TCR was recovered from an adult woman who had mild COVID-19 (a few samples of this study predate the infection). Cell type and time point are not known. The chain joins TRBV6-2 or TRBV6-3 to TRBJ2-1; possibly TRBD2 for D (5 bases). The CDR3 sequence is CASSYSLSRDDGRKAEFF. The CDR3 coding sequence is TGTGCCAGCAGTTACTCGCTCTCCAGAGACGATGGACGAAAAGCGGAGTTCTTC.